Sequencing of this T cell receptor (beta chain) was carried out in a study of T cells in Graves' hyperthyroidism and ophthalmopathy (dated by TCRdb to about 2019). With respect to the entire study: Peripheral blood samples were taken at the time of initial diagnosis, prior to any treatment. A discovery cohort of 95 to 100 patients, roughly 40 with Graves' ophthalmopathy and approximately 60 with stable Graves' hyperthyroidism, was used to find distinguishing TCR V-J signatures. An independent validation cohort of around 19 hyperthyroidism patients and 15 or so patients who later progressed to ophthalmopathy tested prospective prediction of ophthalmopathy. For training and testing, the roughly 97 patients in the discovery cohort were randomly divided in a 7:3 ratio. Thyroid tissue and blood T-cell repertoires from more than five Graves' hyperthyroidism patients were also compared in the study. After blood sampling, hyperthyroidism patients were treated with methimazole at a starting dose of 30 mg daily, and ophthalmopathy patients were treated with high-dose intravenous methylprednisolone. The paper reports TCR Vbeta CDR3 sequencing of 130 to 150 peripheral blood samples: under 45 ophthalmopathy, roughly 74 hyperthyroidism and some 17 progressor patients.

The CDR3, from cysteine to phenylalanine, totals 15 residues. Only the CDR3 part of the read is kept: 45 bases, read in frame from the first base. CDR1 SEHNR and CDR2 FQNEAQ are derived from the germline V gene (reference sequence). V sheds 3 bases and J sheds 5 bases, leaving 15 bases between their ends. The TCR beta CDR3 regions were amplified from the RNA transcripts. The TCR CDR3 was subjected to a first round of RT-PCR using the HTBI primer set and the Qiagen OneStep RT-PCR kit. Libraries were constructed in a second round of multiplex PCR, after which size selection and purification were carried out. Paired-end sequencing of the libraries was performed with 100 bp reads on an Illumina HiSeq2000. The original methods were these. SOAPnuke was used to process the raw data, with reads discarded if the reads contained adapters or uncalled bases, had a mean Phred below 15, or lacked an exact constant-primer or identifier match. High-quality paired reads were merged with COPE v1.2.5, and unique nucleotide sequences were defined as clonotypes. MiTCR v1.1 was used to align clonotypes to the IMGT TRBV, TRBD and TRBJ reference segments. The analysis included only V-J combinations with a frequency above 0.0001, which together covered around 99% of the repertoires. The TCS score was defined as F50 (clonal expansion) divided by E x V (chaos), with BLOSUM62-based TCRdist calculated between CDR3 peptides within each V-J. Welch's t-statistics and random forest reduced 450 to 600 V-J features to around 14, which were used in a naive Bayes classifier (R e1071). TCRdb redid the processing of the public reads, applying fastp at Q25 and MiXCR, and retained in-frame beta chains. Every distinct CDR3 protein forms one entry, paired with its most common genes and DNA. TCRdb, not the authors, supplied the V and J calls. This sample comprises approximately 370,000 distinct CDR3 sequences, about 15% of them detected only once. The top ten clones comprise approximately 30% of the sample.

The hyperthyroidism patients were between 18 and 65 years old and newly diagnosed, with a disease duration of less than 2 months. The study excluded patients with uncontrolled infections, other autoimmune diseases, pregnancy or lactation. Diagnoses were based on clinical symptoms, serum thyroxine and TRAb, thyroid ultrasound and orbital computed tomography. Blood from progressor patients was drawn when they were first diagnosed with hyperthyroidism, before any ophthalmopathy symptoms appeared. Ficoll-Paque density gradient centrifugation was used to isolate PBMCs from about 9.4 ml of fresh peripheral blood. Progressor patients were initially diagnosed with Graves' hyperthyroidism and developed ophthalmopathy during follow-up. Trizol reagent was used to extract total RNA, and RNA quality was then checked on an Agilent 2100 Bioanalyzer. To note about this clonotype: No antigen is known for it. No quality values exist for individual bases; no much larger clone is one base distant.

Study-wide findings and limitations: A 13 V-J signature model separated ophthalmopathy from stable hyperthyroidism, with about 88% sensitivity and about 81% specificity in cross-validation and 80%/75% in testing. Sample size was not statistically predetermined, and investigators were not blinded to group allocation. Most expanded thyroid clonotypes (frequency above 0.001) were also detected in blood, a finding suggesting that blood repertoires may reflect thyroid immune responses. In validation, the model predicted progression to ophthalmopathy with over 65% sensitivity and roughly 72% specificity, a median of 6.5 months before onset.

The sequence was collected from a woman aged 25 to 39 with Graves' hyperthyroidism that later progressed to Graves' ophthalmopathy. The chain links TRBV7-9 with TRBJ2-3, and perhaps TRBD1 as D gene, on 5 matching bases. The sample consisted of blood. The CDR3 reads CASSFPTAGVDTQYF. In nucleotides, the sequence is TGTGCCAGCAGCTTCCCGACAGCTGGGGTAGATACGCAGTATTTT.